A selection of T cell receptor beta chains follows, all from one sample in a study of blood T cell repertoires in COVID-19. The table came from immunoSEQ multiplex PCR; TCRdb's copy has only in-frame clones and leaves some out. Found here are tens of thousands of clones, roughly 88% of them singletons; the top ten hold 3%. The material sequenced was peripheral blood. The receptors were sampled from a man aged 45-60 years with active COVID-19. Each CDR3 is given with its conserved first and last residue. Each record gives: CDR3 protein, CDR3 DNA, V gene, J gene, clone size, D gene. D genes are given only for firm matches. A clone size is listed for some rows: how often the clone was seen (once, few, many), or a class if it is expanded.

CASSFGQGNSPLHF	TGTGCCAGCAGCTTCGGACAGGGAAATTCACCCCTCCACTTT	TRBV11-1	TRBJ1-6	.	TRBD1
CASSLGGLNTEAFF	TGTGCCAGCAGCTTAGGCGGGTTAAACACTGAAGCTTTCTTT	TRBV7-3	TRBJ1-1	.	.
CASSRPVGGYGYTF	TGTGCCAGCAGCCGCCCCGTGGGGGGCTATGGCTACACCTTC	TRBV7-2	TRBJ1-2	.	.
CASSLGLNYGYTF	TGTGCCAGCAGCTTAGGGCTGAACTATGGCTACACCTTC	TRBV7-9	TRBJ1-2	.	.
CASSQVTGLAGTHYNEQFF	TGCGCCAGCAGCCAAGTAACGGGACTAGCGGGAACCCACTACAATGAGCAGTTCTTC	TRBV4-1	TRBJ2-1	.	TRBD2
CASSYTSRGYYGYTF	TGTGCCAGCAGTTATACCTCGCGGGGTTACTATGGCTACACCTTC	TRBV6-5	TRBJ1-2	.	.
CASSLSQGFPGELFF	TGTGCCAGCAGCTTGTCGCAGGGGTTTCCCGGGGAGCTGTTTTTT	TRBV7-2	TRBJ2-2	.	.
CASSDRGSPRGTEAFF	TGTGCCAGCAGTGACAGGGGGTCTCCGCGGGGCACTGAAGCTTTCTTT	TRBV6-1	TRBJ1-1	.	TRBD1
CSASREGYGYTF	TGCAGTGCTAGTCGGGAGGGCTATGGCTACACCTTC	TRBV20-1	TRBJ1-2	.	.
CASSYSGGGRLNEQFF	TGTGCCAGCAGTTACTCGGGCGGGGGACGTCTCAATGAGCAGTTCTTC	TRBV6-2/TRBV6-3	TRBJ2-1	.	TRBD2
CASSLVAGKQFF	TGTGCCAGCAGCTTAGTCGCGGGGAAGCAGTTCTTC	TRBV7-2	TRBJ2-1	.	.
CASSIGADSGANVLTF	TGTGCCAGTAGTATAGGGGCCGACTCTGGGGCCAACGTCCTGACTTTC	TRBV19	TRBJ2-6	once	.
CASSLGGGGLNQPQHF	TGTGCCAGCAGTTTGGGGGGAGGTGGGCTAAATCAGCCCCAGCATTTT	TRBV28	TRBJ1-5	.	.
CSVHISGELFF	TGCAGCGTCCACATTTCCGGGGAGCTGTTTTTT	TRBV29-1	TRBJ2-2	.	.
CASSTSGQETQYF	TGCGCCAGCAGCACTAGCGGCCAAGAGACCCAGTACTTC	TRBV5-1	TRBJ2-5	.	TRBD2
CASSYRQPNEKLFF	TGTGCCAGCAGTTATCGACAGCCCAATGAAAAACTGTTTTTT	TRBV27	TRBJ1-4	.	.
CASSLTGSRGGSPLHF	TGTGCCAGCAGCTTAACTGGATCTCGGGGGGGTTCACCCCTCCACTTT	TRBV7-2	TRBJ1-6	.	.
CASSASLQGAYEQYF	TGTGCCAGCAGCGCAAGCCTACAGGGAGCCTACGAGCAGTACTTC	TRBV7-9	TRBJ2-7	.	.
CSAGELGYTF	TGCAGTGCCGGGGAGCTAGGCTACACCTTC	TRBV20-1	TRBJ1-2	.	.
CAKGLAIAGANVLTF	TGTGCCAAAGGACTAGCCATCGCTGGGGCCAACGTCCTGACTTTC	TRBV2	TRBJ2-6	.	TRBD2
CASRRLSTDTQYF	TGTGCCAGCAGGAGGTTGAGCACAGATACGCAGTATTTT	TRBV6-5	TRBJ2-3	.	.
CASSGLAGSEQYF	TGTGCCAGCAGCGGACTAGCGGGGAGTGAGCAGTACTTC	TRBV5-4	TRBJ2-7	.	TRBD2
CAIPPQDRGSGNTIYF	TGTGCCATACCACCCCAAGACAGAGGTTCTGGAAACACCATATATTTT	TRBV7-9	TRBJ1-3	.	.
CASSPFGGAGTGELFF	TGCGCCAGCAGCCCCTTCGGAGGGGCCGGCACCGGGGAGCTGTTTTTT	TRBV4-1	TRBJ2-2	.	.
CASSTDRGHQPQHF	TGTGCCAGCAGCACGGACAGGGGGCACCAGCCCCAGCATTTT	TRBV7-8	TRBJ1-5	once	TRBD1
CASSPTGGWGYGYTF	TGTGCCAGCAGCCCCACAGGGGGCTGGGGCTATGGCTACACCTTC	TRBV5-4	TRBJ1-2	.	TRBD1